This TCR beta chain was captured by sequencing in a study of CD8+ T cells in alopecia areata. Isolated RNA was reverse transcribed into cDNA used as the sequencing template. Assay: immunoSEQ multiplex PCR; the TCRdb copy retains only in-frame clones and omits some. This table has just under 65,000 clones, about 45% appearing once. Treatment reported: oral pan-JAK inhibitor, 5-10 mg twice daily. Trimming shortened V by 7 bases and J by 6 bases, and 13 bases separated the two germline ends. CDR3 length: 12 residues. Germline V lookup: CDR1 SQVTM, CDR2 ANQGSEA. This TCR derives from a human donor with alopecia areata. This sample comprised CD8+ T cells sorted from blood, obtained at approximately week 36, from a patient treated with tofacitinib. The chain uses TRBV29-1 and TRBJ2-1; D is tentatively TRBD1 or TRBD2 (5 bases each). CDR3 region: CSAPGPINEQFF. In DNA, the CDR3 is TGCAGCGCACCGGGACCCATCAATGAGCAGTTCTTC.